A single sample gave rise to the 25 T cell receptor beta chains below, sequenced in a study of human T cells and chemical hapten exposure. Regarding time point: healthy volunteer bleed at 2 weeks. Total RNA was isolated from unfractionated whole blood. Each CDR3 protein is one row after TCRdb ran MiXCR on the RACE reads. The table shows roughly 130,000 distinct CDR3 sequences, with roughly 9.5% occurring only once. Sequencing was performed on whole blood. The origin of the receptors is a male donor in good health. Some clones in this sample may be carry-over from other donors' samples.

This clonotype has more than one count but fewer than ten. This rearrangement joins TRBV9 to TRBJ1-3, with a weak D call TRBD1 (5 bases). Germline assignment: CDR1 SGDLS and CDR2 YYNGEE. Trimming cost V 0 bases and J 1 base, with 32 bases left between them. There are 23 residues in the CDR3. The DNA of the CDR3 is TGTGCCAGCAGCGTAGGTATAAGGGGCGTGTTCTTTCGGATCCCGGATTCTGGAAACACCATATATTTT. Its translation: CASSVGIRGVFFRIPDSGNTIYF.

In this sample, this clonotype turned up a few times. The gene calls are TRBV6-2 or TRBV6-3 and TRBJ2-1; 10 bases map to TRBD2. This CDR3 has 19 amino acids. The junction had 13 bases not matched to a gene; V was cut back by 0 bases and J by 5 bases. CDR1 is MNHEY, CDR2 SVGEGT, per germline. DNA of the CDR3: TGTGCCAGCAGTTACTCGTCTTTCCGGGCTAGCGGGGGAGACAATGAGCAGTTCTTC. Translated, it gives CASSYSSFRASGGDNEQFF.

The chain uses TRBV6-2 or TRBV6-3 and TRBJ2-4; D tentatively reads TRBD1 or TRBD2 (5 bases each). V was cut by 4 bases and J by 8 bases, with 18 bases left in between. The CDR3 covers 15 residues. Germline assignment: CDR1 MNHEY and CDR2 SVGEGT. The CDR3: CASSSPGPRTDIQYF. In DNA form, the CDR3 reads TGTGCCAGCAGTTCCCCGGGACCGCGAACGGACATTCAGTACTTC.

This clonotype has ten or more counts. This sequence joins TRBV10-3 and TRBJ1-3; TRBD1 aligns across 9 bases. With 6 bases clipped from V and 4 bases from J, the junction kept 4 bases outside the gene matches. The CDR3 consists of 14 residues. Germline V gene data show CDR1 as ENHRY and CDR2 as SYGVKD. The CDR3, as DNA: TGTGCCATCAGCCGGACAGGGGAGGGAAACACCATATATTTT. Its translation is CAISRTGEGNTIYF.

This clonotype was seen only a few times. The V and J genes are TRBV5-1 and TRBJ2-5, with TRBD2 as a possible D gene (6 bases). Germline loops: CDR1 SGHRS, CDR2 YFSETQ. The V and J ends lost 6 bases and 2 bases respectively, with 17 bases between them. CDR3 size: 15 residues. Written as DNA, the CDR3 is TGCGCCAGCACCCGGAGGGCGGAAACGCAAGAGACCCAGTACTTC. Translation: CASTRRAETQETQYF.

This clonotype occurred many times. This chain uses TRBV6-1 with TRBJ2-7, with D possibly being TRBD1 (7 bases). The CDR3 has 14 amino acids. Trimming stripped 9 bases from V and 2 bases from J, with 17 bases between. Germline-derived CDR1 and CDR2 are MNHNS and SASEGT. The CDR3 spells CASTPRGEAYEQYF. The CDR3 DNA is TGTGCCAGTACCCCCAGGGGGGAAGCCTACGAGCAGTACTTC.

This clonotype was seen at least ten times. V and J are TRBV7-3 and TRBJ2-1, with TRBD1 matching 9 bases. There are 13 residues in the CDR3. Germline-derived CDR1 and CDR2 are SGHTA and FQGTGA. The ends lost 5 bases at V and 9 bases at J; junction bases unmatched: 5. DNA of the CDR3: TGTGCCAGCAGCCCGGGACAGGGATTTGAGCAGTTCTTC. Its protein product is CASSPGQGFEQFF. Using reference TRBV7-3 and TRBJ2-1 for the parts outside the CDR3, the full variable domain is GAGVSQTPSNKVTEKGKYVELRCDPISGHTALYWYRQSLGQGPEFLIYFQGTGAADDSGLPNDRFFAVRPEGSVSTLKIQRTERGDSAVYLCASSPGQGFEQFFGPGTRLTVL.

This clonotype was detected only a few times. J is TRBJ2-5 and V is TRBV7-9; D is ambiguous. The germline V and J ends were trimmed by 1 base and 3 bases, with 6 bases remaining between them. The CDR3 contains 13 residues. Germline assignment: CDR1 SEHNR and CDR2 FQNEAQ (reference sequence). As DNA, the CDR3 is TGTGCCAGCAGCTTAGTTACGGAAGAGACCCAGTACTTC. This sequence encodes CASSLVTEETQYF.

This clonotype was seen ten or more times. This rearrangement joins TRBV4-3 to TRBJ1-1; perhaps TRBD1 as D (5 bases). In germline, CDR1 is LGHNA, CDR2 YSLEER. Deletions cut 3 bases from V and 7 bases from J, with 9 bases between. The CDR3 runs 12 residues. The CDR3, as DNA: TGCGCCAGCAGCCACCGGGACGGTGAAGCTTTCTTT. It specifies CASSHRDGEAFF.

This clonotype was seen more than once but under ten times. The chain carries TRBV7-7 and TRBJ2-1; D possibly uses TRBD1 or TRBD2 (5 bases each). Germline CDR1 reads SSHAT; CDR2 reads FNYEAQ (reference sequence). The CDR3 sequence is 13 residues long. V was shortened by 4 bases and J by 6 bases, with 10 bases between the two germline ends. CDR3 DNA sequence: TGTGCCAGCAGCTCCGGGACGACCAATGAGCAGTTCTTC. Translation: CASSSGTTNEQFF.

The chain recombines TRBV10-2 with TRBJ2-7; 10 nucleotides line up with TRBD1. Looked up from germline, CDR1 is WSHSY and CDR2 is SAAADI. V shed 7 bases and J 3 bases; nucleotides not matched to a gene: 12. CDR3 length: 16 amino acids. CDR3 bases: TGCGCCAGCAATCCCCCGGGGACAGGGGTTTTCTACGAGCAGTACTTC. Its translation: CASNPPGTGVFYEQYF.

The chain recombines TRBV12-3 or TRBV12-4 with TRBJ1-6; the D gene is possibly TRBD1 (6 bases). This CDR3 spans 14 amino acids. V gave up 8 bases and J gave up 10 bases, with 18 bases separating them. The CDR3 DNA follows: TGTGCCAGCTCTCCGACAGGCCGGGGATCACCCCTCCACTTT. Translated, it gives CASSPTGRGSPLHF.

This clonotype occurred a few times. This chain uses TRBV6-2 or TRBV6-3 with TRBJ2-7, with 10 bases that match TRBD1. The germline gives CDR1 MNHEY, CDR2 SVGEGT. V was pared by 6 bases and J by 6 bases, with 14 bases of the junction left unmatched. The CDR3 runs 16 residues. The DNA for the CDR3 is TGTGCCAGCAGCTCCCGGCCGGGACAGGGGATAATCGAGCAGTACTTC. It codes for CASSSRPGQGIIEQYF.

CDR3 nucleotides: TGTGCCAGCAGTTACTTACTGGGGAATATGAAAACCGGGGAGCTGTTTTTT. Translating gives CASSYLLGNMKTGELFF. The chain uses TRBV6-5 and TRBJ2-2; no definite D call. From germline, CDR1 is MNHEY and CDR2 SVGAGI. The V end lost 1 base, the J end lost 5 bases, and 17 bases lay between the germline ends. The CDR3 covers 17 residues.

This clonotype was seen ten or more times. The chain employs TRBV7-9 and TRBJ1-5, with 8 positions matching TRBD1. Germline-derived CDR1 and CDR2 are SEHNR and FQNEAQ (reference sequence). The CDR3 totals 15 residues. Germline trimming cut 5 bases from V and 10 bases from J; bases unmatched to any gene: 13. The CDR3 DNA follows: TGTGCCAGCAGCATTGGACAGGGCCCAATCTATCCCCAGCATTTT. This sequence encodes CASSIGQGPIYPQHF.

This chain links TRBV5-1 with TRBJ1-4, with 8 bases aligning to TRBD1. This CDR3 has 13 amino acids. The junction had 5 bases not matched to a gene; V was cut back by 6 bases and J by 7 bases. Germline CDR1 and CDR2: SGHRS and YFSETQ. CDR3: CASTGQGGEKLFF. The CDR3 DNA follows: TGCGCCAGCACTGGACAGGGAGGTGAAAAACTGTTTTTT. Together with reference TRBV5-1 and TRBJ1-4, the CDR3 gives the full variable domain: KAGVTQTPRYLIKTRGQQVTLSCSPISGHRSVSWYQQTPGQGLQFLFEYFSETQRNKGNFPGRFSGRQFSNSRSEMNVSTLELGDSALYLCASTGQGGEKLFFGSGTQLSVL.

This chain links TRBV7-3 with TRBJ2-1; the match to TRBD2 covers 9 bases. CDR1 SGHTA and CDR2 FQGTGA come from the germline V gene. Trimming removed 4 bases from V and 0 bases from J; junction bases left unmatched: 13. This CDR3 is built from 19 residues. This CDR3 is CASSSGEPSGGTSYNEQFF. The CDR3 coding sequence is TGTGCCAGCAGCTCGGGAGAGCCAAGCGGGGGGACCTCCTACAATGAGCAGTTCTTC.

As to this clonotype: This may stem from a read error, because a much larger clone lies one nucleotide away. The V call is TRBV7-3, the J call TRBJ2-3; 9 bases match TRBD2. The CDR3 loop spans 15 amino acids. Germline values: CDR1 SGHTA, CDR2 FQGTGA. The V and J ends lost 3 bases and 1 base, in that order; junction bases with no gene match: 2. The CDR3 region is CASSFIAGGTDTQYF. Here the CDR3 DNA reads TGTGCCAGCAGCTTCATAGCGGGGGGCACAGATACGCAGTATTTT.

Many counts were recorded for this clonotype. The V call is TRBV18, the J call TRBJ1-1, with D perhaps TRBD1 (6 bases). The CDR3 has 15 residues. CDR1 is KGHSH, CDR2 LQKENI, per germline. V shed 2 bases and J shed 4 bases, with 14 bases lying between them. CDR3 in amino acids: CASSPVGGQGTEAFF. DNA of the CDR3: TGTGCCAGCTCACCAGTTGGGGGGCAAGGCACTGAAGCTTTCTTT.

This clonotype turned up a few times. The chain is built from TRBV19 and TRBJ2-7, with 9 bases lining up with TRBD1. The CDR3 is 15 amino acids. V lost 6 bases and J lost 3; bases outside the gene matches: 9. Per the germline V gene, CDR1 is LNHDA and CDR2 is SQIVND (reference sequence). CDR3 protein: CASREDRGSIYEQYF. The CDR3 DNA reads TGTGCCAGTAGAGAGGACAGGGGATCCATCTACGAGCAGTACTTC.

This clonotype was counted ten times or more. The chain couples TRBV7-8 to TRBJ1-1; TRBD1 matches 9 bases. Germline values: CDR1 SGHVS, CDR2 FQNEAQ. Trimming cost V 1 base and J 11 bases; bases outside gene matches: 5. The CDR3 is 13 residues long. CDR3 bases: TGTGCCAGCAGCTTAGAATTCGGACAGGGGGCTTTCTTT. Its protein product is CASSLEFGQGAFF.

This clonotype was observed at least ten times. The gene calls are TRBV4-1 and TRBJ1-6; the D is unclear. Trimming took 0 bases from V and 0 from J, leaving 15 bases between them. Germline CDR1 reads MGHRA; CDR2 reads YSYEKL. This CDR3 contains 19 residues. The CDR3 loop reads CASSQDRFGGISYNSPLHF. CDR3 in DNA: TGCGCCAGCAGCCAAGACCGGTTCGGAGGGATCTCCTATAATTCACCCCTCCACTTT.

This clonotype was counted only a few times. The CDR3 loop reads CASSPGLAGHNEQFF. Written as DNA, the CDR3 is TGTGCCAGCAGCCCGGGACTAGCGGGTCACAATGAGCAGTTCTTC. The chain combines TRBV6-1 with TRBJ2-1; TRBD2 aligns across 12 bases. V was pared by 6 bases and J by 5 bases, with 5 bases of the junction left unmatched. CDR3 size: 15 residues. Germline V gene lookup returns CDR1 MNHNS and CDR2 SASEGT.

This clonotype occurred many times. This chain uses TRBV29-1 with TRBJ2-2, with D possibly matching TRBD2 (7 bases). The CDR3 has 15 residues. Between the trimmed V and J ends, which lost 6 bases and 0 bases, there was a span of 14 bases. CDR1 SQVTM and CDR2 ANQGSEA come from the germline V gene. The CDR3 region has the DNA TGCAGCGTCCGGGGGGCGGGCTCGAACACCGGGGAGCTGTTTTTT. Residues: CSVRGAGSNTGELFF.

This clonotype was seen more than once but under ten times. The V call is TRBV4-1, the J call TRBJ2-7; possibly TRBD1 for D (5 bases). Trimming pared 1 base from V and 1 base from J, leaving 11 bases between. CDR1 is MGHRA, CDR2 YSYEKL, per germline. There are 15 residues in the CDR3. The CDR3: CASSQVDSESYEQYF. CDR3 DNA sequence: TGCGCCAGCAGCCAAGTAGACAGTGAGTCCTACGAGCAGTACTTC.